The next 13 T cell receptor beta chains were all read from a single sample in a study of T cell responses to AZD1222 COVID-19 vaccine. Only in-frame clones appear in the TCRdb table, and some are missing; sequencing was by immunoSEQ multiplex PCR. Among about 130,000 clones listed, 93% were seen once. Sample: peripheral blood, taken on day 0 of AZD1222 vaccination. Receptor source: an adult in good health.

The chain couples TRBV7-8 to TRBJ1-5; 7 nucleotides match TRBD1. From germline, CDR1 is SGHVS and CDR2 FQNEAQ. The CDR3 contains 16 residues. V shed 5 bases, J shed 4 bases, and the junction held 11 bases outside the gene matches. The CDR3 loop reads CASSAHQGQSNQPQHF. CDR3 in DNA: TGTGCCAGCAGCGCGCACCAGGGACAGTCTAATCAGCCCCAGCATTTT. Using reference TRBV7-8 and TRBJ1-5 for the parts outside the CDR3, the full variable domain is GAGVSQSPRYKVAKRGQDVALRCDPISGHVSLFWYQQALGQGPEFLTYFQNEAQLDKSGLPSDRFFAERPEGSVSTLKIQRTQQEDSAVYLCASSAHQGQSNQPQHFGDGTRLSIL.

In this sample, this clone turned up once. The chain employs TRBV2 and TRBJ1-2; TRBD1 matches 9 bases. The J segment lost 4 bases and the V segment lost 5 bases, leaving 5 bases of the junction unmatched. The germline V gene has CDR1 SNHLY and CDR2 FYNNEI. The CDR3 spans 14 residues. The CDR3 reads CASSYDRGAYGYTF. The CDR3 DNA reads TGTGCCAGCAGTTACGACAGGGGGGCCTATGGCTACACCTTC.

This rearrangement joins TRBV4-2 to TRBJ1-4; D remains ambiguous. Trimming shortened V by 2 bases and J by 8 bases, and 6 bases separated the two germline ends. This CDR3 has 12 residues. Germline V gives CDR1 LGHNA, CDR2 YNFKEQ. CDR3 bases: TGTGCCAGCAGCCAACTGGGGGAAAAACTGTTTTTT. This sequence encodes CASSQLGEKLFF.

CDR3 DNA: TGCGCCAGCAGTGTCTACAGGGGAGGGTATGGCTACACCTTC. As protein: CASSVYRGGYGYTF. This chain uses TRBV10-2 with TRBJ1-2, with TRBD1 matching over 7 bases. Germline V lookup: CDR1 WSHSY, CDR2 SAAADI. J was trimmed by 5 bases and V by 4 bases; bases with no gene match: 7. This CDR3 has 14 residues.

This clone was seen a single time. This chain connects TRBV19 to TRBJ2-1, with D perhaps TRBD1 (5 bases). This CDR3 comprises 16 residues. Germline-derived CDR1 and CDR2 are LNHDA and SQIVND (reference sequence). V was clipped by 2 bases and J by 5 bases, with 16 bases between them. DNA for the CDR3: TGTGCCAGTAGTATACCGAGCCCCCCGACAGACAATGAGCAGTTCTTC. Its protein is CASSIPSPPTDNEQFF.

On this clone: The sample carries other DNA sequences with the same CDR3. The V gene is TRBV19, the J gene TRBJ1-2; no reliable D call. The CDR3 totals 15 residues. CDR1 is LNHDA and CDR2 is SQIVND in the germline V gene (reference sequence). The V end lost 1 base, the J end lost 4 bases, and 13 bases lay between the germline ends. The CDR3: CASSIVGGRSYGYTF. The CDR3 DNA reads TGTGCCAGTAGTATAGTAGGCGGCAGAAGCTATGGCTACACCTTC.

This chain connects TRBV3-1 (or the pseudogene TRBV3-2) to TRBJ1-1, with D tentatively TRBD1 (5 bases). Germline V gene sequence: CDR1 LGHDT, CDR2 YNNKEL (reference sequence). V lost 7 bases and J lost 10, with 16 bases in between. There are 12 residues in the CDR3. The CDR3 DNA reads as TGTGCCAGCACTCACACGGGGACTCGAGCTTTCTTT. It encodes CASTHTGTRAFF.

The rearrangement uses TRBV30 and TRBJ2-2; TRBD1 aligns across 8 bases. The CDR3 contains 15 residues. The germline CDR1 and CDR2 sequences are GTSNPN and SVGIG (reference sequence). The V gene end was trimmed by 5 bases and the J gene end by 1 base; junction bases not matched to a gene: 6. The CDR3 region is CAWDRGKMNTGELFF. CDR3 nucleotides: TGTGCCTGGGACAGGGGAAAAATGAACACCGGGGAGCTGTTTTTT.

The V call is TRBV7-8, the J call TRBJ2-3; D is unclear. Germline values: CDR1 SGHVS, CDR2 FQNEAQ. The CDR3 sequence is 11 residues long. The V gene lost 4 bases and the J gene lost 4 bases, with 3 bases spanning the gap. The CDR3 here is CASSSPDTQYF. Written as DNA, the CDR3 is TGTGCCAGCAGCTCTCCAGATACGCAGTATTTT.

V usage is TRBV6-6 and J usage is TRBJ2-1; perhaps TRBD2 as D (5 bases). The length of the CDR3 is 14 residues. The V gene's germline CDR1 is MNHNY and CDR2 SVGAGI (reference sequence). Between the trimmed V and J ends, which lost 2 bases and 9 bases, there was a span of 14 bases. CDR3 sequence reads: CASSYTGGSGEQFF. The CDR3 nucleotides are TGTGCCAGCAGTTACACTGGAGGCTCGGGTGAGCAGTTCTTC.

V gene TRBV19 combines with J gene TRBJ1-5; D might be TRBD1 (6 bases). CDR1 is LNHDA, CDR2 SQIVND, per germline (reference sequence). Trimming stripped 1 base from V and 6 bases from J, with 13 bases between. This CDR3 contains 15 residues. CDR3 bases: TGTGCCAGTAGTATAGCCAGGGGCGAGGCTCAGCCCCAGCATTTT. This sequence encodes CASSIARGEAQPQHF. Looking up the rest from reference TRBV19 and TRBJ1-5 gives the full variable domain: DGGITQSPKYLFRKEGQNVTLSCEQNLNHDAMYWYRQDPGQGLRLIYYSQIVNDFQKGDIAEGYSVSREKKESFPLTVTSAQKNPTAFYLCASSIARGEAQPQHFGDGTRLSIL.

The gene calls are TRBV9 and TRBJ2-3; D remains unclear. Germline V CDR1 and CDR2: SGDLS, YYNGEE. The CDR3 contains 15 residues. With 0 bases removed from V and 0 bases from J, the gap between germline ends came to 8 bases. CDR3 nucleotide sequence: TGTGCCAGCAGCGTAGCTGGAGTAAGCACAGATACGCAGTATTTT. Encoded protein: CASSVAGVSTDTQYF.

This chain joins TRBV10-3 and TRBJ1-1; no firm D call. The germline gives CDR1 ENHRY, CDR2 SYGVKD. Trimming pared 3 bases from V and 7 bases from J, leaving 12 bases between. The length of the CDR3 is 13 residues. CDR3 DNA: TGTGCCATCAGTGAATTGGAAGGGATTGAAGCTTTCTTT. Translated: CAISELEGIEAFF.